Following are 26 T cell receptor beta chains from one sample sequenced in a study of CD8 T cells in Susac syndrome. RNA in amounts of about 0.5 to 1 ug was reverse transcribed with random hexamers. TCRdb re-analysed the immunoSEQ multiplex PCR reads in MiXCR, keeping a single row per CDR3 protein. This table has some 180,000 distinct CDR3 sequences, roughly 94% appearing once. Sequences were obtained from CD4+ T cells from PBMCs. Receptor source: a human donor with Susac syndrome.

This chain uses TRBV19 with TRBJ2-7, with TRBD2 matching 7 bases. With V trimmed by 4 bases and J by 0 bases, 12 bases remained unmatched. The germline CDR1 and CDR2 sequences are LNHDA and SQIVND (reference sequence). This CDR3 region has 17 residues. CDR3 protein: CASSTRLGRLSSYEQYF. The DNA of the CDR3 is TGTGCCAGTAGTACGCGACTCGGGAGGCTGAGCTCCTACGAGCAGTACTTC.

This clonotype came up a few times. This rearrangement joins TRBV5-1 to TRBJ2-1, with D perhaps TRBD2 (6 bases). Germline V gives CDR1 SGHRS, CDR2 YFSETQ. The CDR3 has 14 residues. V was trimmed by 0 bases and J by 8 bases, leaving 12 bases between them. Here the CDR3 DNA reads TGCGCCAGCAGCTTGGCGGCGTGGGAGGATGAGCAGTTCTTC. Its translation: CASSLAAWEDEQFF.

J is TRBJ2-1 and V is TRBV9; 12 bases match TRBD2. Per germline, CDR1 SGDLS and CDR2 YYNGEE. The trim removed 5 bases at V and 0 bases at J, leaving 6 bases unmatched. This CDR3 spans 17 amino acids. The DNA for the CDR3 is TGTGCCAGCAGTGAGACTAGCGGGAGATCCTCCTACAATGAGCAGTTCTTC. It translates to CASSETSGRSSYNEQFF.

The V gene is TRBV20-1, the J gene TRBJ1-1, with TRBD1 as a possible D gene (5 bases). Deletions cut 6 bases from V and 5 bases from J, with 22 bases between. The CDR3 is made up of 15 amino acids. Germline lookup yields CDR1 DFQATT and CDR2 SNEGSKA (reference sequence). CDR3 sequence reads: CSADQGGAVGTEAFF. In nucleotides, the CDR3 is TGCAGTGCGGACCAGGGAGGGGCAGTAGGTACTGAAGCTTTCTTT.

The genes are TRBV28 and TRBJ1-1; D possibly corresponds to TRBD1 (6 bases). CDR3 length equals 12 residues. Trimming stripped 1 base from V and 10 bases from J, with 10 bases between. Per the germline V gene, CDR1 is MDHEN and CDR2 is SYDVKM. This CDR3 reads CASSLYEGGAFF. As DNA, the CDR3 is TGTGCCAGCAGTTTATATGAAGGGGGAGCTTTCTTT. The full variable domain, its missing parts supplied by reference TRBV28 and TRBJ1-1, is DVKVTQSSRYLVKRTGEKVFLECVQDMDHENMFWYRQDPGLGLRLIYFSYDVKMKEKGDIPEGYSVSREKKERFSLILESASTNQTSMYLCASSLYEGGAFFGQGTRLTVV.

The rearrangement links TRBV5-1 to TRBJ2-1; 11 nucleotides agree with TRBD2. Germline CDR1 reads SGHRS; CDR2 reads YFSETQ. The CDR3 totals 19 residues. V shed 4 bases, J shed 1 base, and the junction held 13 bases outside the gene matches. The CDR3: CASSPRGRLAGRSYNEQFF. The CDR3 region has the DNA TGCGCCAGCAGCCCGAGGGGGCGACTAGCGGGAAGGTCCTACAATGAGCAGTTCTTC.

V and J are TRBV4-3 and TRBJ2-3, with a possible D match to TRBD1 (5 bases). Germline CDR1 LGHNA, CDR2 YSLEER. Trimming pared 0 bases from V and 4 bases from J, leaving 14 bases between. The CDR3 is 16 residues long. The CDR3 region is CASSQEVGTGSDTQYF. DNA of the CDR3: TGCGCCAGCAGCCAAGAAGTGGGTACAGGTTCAGATACGCAGTATTTT.

The J gene is TRBJ2-7, the V gene TRBV4-3; 10 bases fit TRBD2. V shed 3 bases and J 2 bases; nucleotides not matched to a gene: 7. Germline V gene sequence: CDR1 LGHNA, CDR2 YSLEER. This CDR3 is 16 amino acids long. The CDR3 region has the DNA TGCGCCAGCAGCCAGATACTAGCGGGAAGCCCCTACGAGCAGTACTTC. The encoded protein is CASSQILAGSPYEQYF.

This chain connects TRBV5-6 to TRBJ1-2; TRBD1 aligns across 8 bases. This CDR3 is 13 amino acids long. The trim removed 2 bases at V and 13 bases at J, leaving 10 bases unmatched. Germline CDR1 reads SGHDT; CDR2 reads YYEEEE. The CDR3 region is CASSFQGQGGCTF. DNA of the CDR3: TGTGCCAGCAGCTTCCAAGGACAGGGAGGGTGCACCTTC.

V and J are TRBV29-1 and TRBJ2-7; D is possibly TRBD2 (6 bases). CDR1 and CDR2 (germline): SQVTM, ANQGSEA. The CDR3 loop spans 12 amino acids. V lost 7 bases and J lost 6, with 16 bases in between. CDR3 coding DNA: TGCAGCGCTCGAGGCGGTAGCGGCGAGCAGTACTTC. This sequence encodes CSARGGSGEQYF.

The rearrangement links TRBV15 to TRBJ2-5; TRBD1 is a possible D gene (5 bases). This CDR3 spans 16 amino acids. Germline values: CDR1 LNHNV, CDR2 YYDKDF (reference sequence). Trimming pared 3 bases from V and 2 bases from J, leaving 16 bases between. The CDR3 coding sequence is TGTGCCACCAGCAGCCGGACACTGATCCCACAAGAGACCCAGTACTTC. Protein: CATSSRTLIPQETQYF.

DNA for the CDR3: TGCAGCGTGGAACTCCCGGGACAGGGAGACACTGAAGCTTTCTTT. This codes for CSVELPGQGDTEAFF. The chain employs TRBV29-1 and TRBJ1-1; 9 positions match TRBD1. The CDR3 covers 15 residues. J lost 3 bases, V lost 6 bases, and 11 bases had no gene match. In germline, CDR1 is SQVTM, CDR2 ANQGSEA.

The chain joins TRBV3-1 to TRBJ2-2; D uncertain. In germline, CDR1 is LGHDT, CDR2 YNNKEL (reference sequence). V shed 0 bases and J shed 7 bases, with 15 bases lying between them. The CDR3 extends over 16 amino acids. The CDR3 DNA reads as TGTGCCAGCAGCCAAGATATTAAAGGGTTCGTCGGGGAGCTGTTTTTT. Amino acids: CASSQDIKGFVGELFF.

The chain joins TRBV6-4 to TRBJ2-2, with 8 bases lining up with TRBD2. Germline CDR1 and CDR2: MRHNA and SNTAGT. V lost 4 bases to trimming and J lost 4 bases; unmatched junction nucleotides: 8. The CDR3 has 16 amino acids. The CDR3: CASSVYPGGSTGELFF. The CDR3 DNA is TGTGCCAGCAGTGTCTATCCGGGAGGGAGCACCGGGGAGCTGTTTTTT.

The chain couples TRBV12-3 or TRBV12-4 to TRBJ2-2, with D tentatively TRBD1 (5 bases). The CDR3 spans 14 residues. V gave up 6 bases and J gave up 5 bases, with 13 bases separating them. CDR3 loop: CASSPMGPTGELFF. For the CDR3, the DNA is TGTGCCAGCAGCCCGATGGGGCCAACCGGGGAGCTGTTTTTT.

The chain is built from TRBV12-3 or TRBV12-4 and TRBJ2-2; no clear D. Trimming took off 7 bases at V and 2 bases at J, with 5 bases between the two ends. This CDR3 contains 12 residues. The CDR3 sequence is CASMRNTGELFF. CDR3 in DNA: TGTGCCAGCATGAGAAACACCGGGGAGCTGTTTTTT.

The CDR3 here is CASRPGPGLRIQYF. The CDR3 DNA follows: TGTGCCAGCAGACCGGGACCGGGTCTGAGAATTCAGTACTTC. V is TRBV25-1 and J is TRBJ2-4; perhaps D is TRBD1 or TRBD2 (5 bases each). The CDR3 sequence is 14 residues long. Deletions cut 6 bases from V and 10 bases from J, with 19 bases between. CDR1 is MGHDK, CDR2 SYGVNS, per germline.

The chain combines TRBV3-1 with TRBJ2-7; D gene unclear. The CDR3 totals 14 residues. Germline values: CDR1 LGHDT, CDR2 YNNKEL (reference sequence). V lost 0 bases and J lost 2, with 8 bases in between. In DNA, the CDR3 is TGTGCCAGCAGCCAAGAGTGGGGTCCCTACGAGCAGTACTTC. Translating gives CASSQEWGPYEQYF.

The chain uses TRBV28 and TRBJ2-1, with D possibly being TRBD1 (5 bases). The CDR3 has 16 residues. Looked up from germline, CDR1 is MDHEN and CDR2 is SYDVKM. Trimming pared 2 bases from V and 5 bases from J, leaving 16 bases between. In DNA form, the CDR3 reads TGTGCCAGCAGTTTAGCAGGGCTTGCTACCAACAATGAGCAGTTCTTC. As protein: CASSLAGLATNNEQFF.

This clonotype was counted between two and nine times. The rearrangement links TRBV20-1 to TRBJ1-2; 9 bases agree with TRBD1. V gave up 3 bases and J gave up 2 bases; unmatched junction bases: 4. The CDR3 runs to 14 residues. Germline-derived CDR1 and CDR2 are DFQATT and SNEGSKA (reference sequence). CDR3 DNA sequence: TGCAGTGCTAGCCCGGGACAGGGAAACTATGGCTACACCTTC. Protein sequence: CSASPGQGNYGYTF.

The V call is TRBV6-2 or TRBV6-3, the J call TRBJ1-5, with D unresolved. V lost 6 bases, J lost 2 bases, and 11 bases lay in between. The CDR3 is made up of 14 amino acids. Germline V lookup: CDR1 MNHEY, CDR2 SVGEGT. The CDR3 is CASRSRRGNQPQHF. CDR3 nucleotide sequence: TGTGCCAGCAGGAGCCGTAGGGGCAATCAGCCCCAGCATTTT.

The rearrangement joins TRBV4-2 to TRBJ2-1; 14 nucleotides match TRBD2. V shed 4 bases and J 7 bases; nucleotides not matched to a gene: 9. Germline V gene data show CDR1 as LGHNA and CDR2 as YNFKEQ. CDR3 length: 17 residues. The CDR3 loop is CASSREPGTSGRNEQFF. CDR3 DNA sequence: TGTGCCAGCAGCCGAGAACCCGGGACTAGCGGGAGAAATGAGCAGTTCTTC.

This clonotype appeared once. The V and J genes are TRBV9 and TRBJ2-5, with 11 nucleotides matching TRBD2. Germline CDR1 is SGDLS and CDR2 is YYNGEE. V dropped 2 bases and J dropped 5; count of bases not matched to a gene: 8. This CDR3 contains 16 residues. CDR3 sequence: CASSVSGLAGMETQYF. CDR3 sequence (DNA): TGTGCCAGCAGCGTCTCCGGACTAGCGGGTATGGAGACCCAGTACTTC. The whole variable domain, filled in from reference TRBV9 and TRBJ2-5, reads DSGVTQTPKHLITATGQRVTLRCSPRSGDLSVYWYQQSLDQGLQFLIQYYNGEERAKGNILERFSAQQFPDLHSELNLSSLELGDSALYFCASSVSGLAGMETQYFGPGTRLLVL.

The chain couples TRBV20-1 to TRBJ2-7; D is ambiguous. This CDR3 region has 14 residues. V was trimmed by 0 bases and J by 1 base, leaving 10 bases between them. Looked up from germline, CDR1 is DFQATT and CDR2 is SNEGSKA (reference sequence). CDR3 DNA sequence: TGCAGTGCTAGAGATTCGGTTAGGTCCTACGAGCAGTACTTC. Residues: CSARDSVRSYEQYF.

The chain uses TRBV15 and TRBJ1-6; D not certain. This CDR3 spans 11 amino acids. V lost 11 bases and J 8 bases, leaving 10 bases between the germline ends. From germline, CDR1 is LNHNV and CDR2 YYDKDF (reference sequence). CDR3 loop: CASTFHSPLHF. The CDR3 DNA sequence: TGTGCCTCAACTTTTCATTCACCCCTCCACTTT. The full variable domain, with the rest looked up from reference TRBV15 and TRBJ1-6, is DAMVIQNPRYQVTQFGKPVTLSCSQTLNHNVMYWYQQKSSQAPKLLFHYYDKDFNNEADTPDNFQSRRPNTSFCFLDIRSPGLGDTAMYLCASTFHSPLHFGNGTRLTVT.

The V and J genes are TRBV6-2 or TRBV6-3 and TRBJ2-7; 7 bases map to TRBD2. This CDR3 spans 16 amino acids. The V and J ends lost 6 bases and 1 base, in that order; junction bases with no gene match: 12. Per germline, CDR1 MNHEY and CDR2 SVGEGT. CDR3 region: CASSPATGGPSYEQYF. CDR3 nucleotide sequence: TGTGCCAGCAGCCCGGCGACGGGAGGACCATCCTACGAGCAGTACTTC.